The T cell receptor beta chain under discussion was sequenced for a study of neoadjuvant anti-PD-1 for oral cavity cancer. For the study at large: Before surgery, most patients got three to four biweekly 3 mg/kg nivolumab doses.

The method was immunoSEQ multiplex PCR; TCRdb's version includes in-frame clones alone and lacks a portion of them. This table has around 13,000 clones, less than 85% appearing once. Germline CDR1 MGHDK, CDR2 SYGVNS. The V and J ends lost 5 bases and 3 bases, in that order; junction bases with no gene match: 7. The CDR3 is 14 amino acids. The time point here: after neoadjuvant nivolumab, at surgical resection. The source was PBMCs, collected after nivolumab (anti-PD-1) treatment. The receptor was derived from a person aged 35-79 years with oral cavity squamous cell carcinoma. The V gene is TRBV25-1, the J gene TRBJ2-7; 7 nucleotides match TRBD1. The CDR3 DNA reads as TGTGCCAGCAGTACTCGGGACAGACTCTACGAGCAGTACTTC. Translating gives CASSTRDRLYEQYF.